Included here is one TCR beta chain sequence, with context. This clonotype has more than one count but fewer than ten. Its recognized antigen is unknown. The sample holds no much larger clone one base away, and base qualities are not on file. The sample's treatment or condition label is to be understood as: allogeneic hematopoietic cell transplantation with graft depleted of TCRalphabeta T cells and CD19 B cells. Transplant recipients were children who received TCRalphabeta/CD19-depleted allogeneic hematopoietic cell grafts. The library was produced with PCR. Sequencing was carried out with an Illumina HiSeq 2500. TCR libraries were prepared with molecular barcoding, using unique molecular identifiers to normalize TCRbeta repertoire quantification. The public reads were reanalyzed by TCRdb: fastp trimming at Q25, MiXCR alignment, in-frame beta chains only. For every CDR3 protein sequence, its rows merge into one entry that carries the most common genes and DNA. The sample table holds around 80,000 distinct CDR3 sequences, of which 15% to 20% were seen once. The ten largest make up about 54% of the sample.

V is trimmed back by 3 bases and J by 6 bases, and the junction contains 1 base that no gene match accounts for. The CDR3 measures 14 amino acids from cysteine to phenylalanine. The entry retains the CDR3 DNA only, 42 bases that are in frame from base 1. According to the germline V gene, CDR1 reads SGHAT and CDR2 reads FQNNGV. These data come from a study of T-cell reconstitution after alpha-beta-depleted transplantation in children (dated by TCRdb to 2016 to 2017). Looking at the study overall: The study quantitatively tracked T-cell immune reconstitution after TCRalphabeta/CD19-depleted allogeneic hematopoietic cell transplantation in children using TCR repertoire profiling.

Findings and caveats that apply to the study as a whole: Hyperexpanded clone frequencies declined over subsequent months; after one year, T-cell counts and TCRbeta diversity were mostly attributed to newly produced T cells. The apparently early recovery of alphabetaT-cell counts about two months after transplant reportedly depended on only several hundred rapidly expanded clones that came from non-depleted graft cells. In some patients, the high TCRbeta diversity seen at day 60 was put down to recipient T cells and intrathymic progenitors that had survived conditioning.

This TCR came from a male patient aged 2-9 years who had a stem cell transplant for acute lymphoblastic leukemia, so the T cells may come from the graft donor. The rearrangement combines TRBV11-2 with TRBJ2-1; TRBD2 lines up with 11 middle nucleotides. The specimen comprised PBMCs, mostly from graft donor cells, sampled 360 days after TCRalphabeta/CD19-depleted stem cell transplant. The nucleotide sequence is given as TGTGCCAGCAGCTTTACTAGCGGGAGCAATGAGCAGTTCTTC. It specifies CASSFTSGSNEQFF.